The 27 T cell receptor beta chains below come from one sample, sequenced in a study of blood T cell repertoires in COVID-19. Here immunoSEQ multiplex PCR was the method, and the copy in TCRdb shows in-frame clones only, minus some. The repertoire consists of about 250,000 clones, with about 82% occurring once and the leading ten covering approximately 9%. The specimen was PBMCs or T cells enriched from blood (not recorded which). These receptors were obtained from a woman aged 45-60 years with acute COVID-19.

The chain employs TRBV9 and TRBJ2-5, with 11 bases that match TRBD2. The CDR3 spans 15 residues. J was trimmed by 1 base and V by 3 bases; bases with no gene match: 2. Germline CDR1 reads SGDLS; CDR2 reads YYNGEE. The CDR3 loop is CASSGSGGAQETQYF. CDR3 DNA sequence: TGTGCCAGCAGCGGTAGCGGGGGGGCCCAAGAGACCCAGTACTTC.

The rearrangement joins TRBV6-2 or TRBV6-3 to TRBJ1-5; no reliable D call. V was pared by 2 bases and J by 1 base, with 12 bases between. There are 16 residues in the CDR3. Germline-derived CDR1 and CDR2 are MNHEY and SVGEGT. The CDR3 bases are TGTGCCAGCAGTTACCCGGGAACCCCCAGCAATCAGCCCCAGCATTTT. Its translation is CASSYPGTPSNQPQHF.

This clone showed up just once. This chain links TRBV1 with TRBJ1-5; the D call of TRBD1 is as the table states it, not checked on the DNA. TRBV1 counts as a pseudogene. This CDR3 has 15 residues. The CDR3 spells CTSSQVQQPNQPQHF. CDR3 nucleotide sequence: TGCACCAGCAGCCAAGTTCAACAGCCCAATCAGCCCCAGCATTTT.

The chain employs TRBV5-5 and TRBJ2-6; D is possibly TRBD1 (5 bases). CDR1 is SGHKS, CDR2 YYEKEE, per germline (reference sequence). This CDR3 spans 15 amino acids. V was pared by 4 bases and J by 0 bases, with 8 bases between. CDR3 protein: CASSPDSSGANVLTF. The CDR3 region has the DNA TGTGCCAGCAGCCCCGACAGCTCTGGGGCCAACGTCCTGACTTTC. Filled out from reference TRBV5-5 and TRBJ2-6, the complete variable domain reads DAGVTQSPTHLIKTRGQQVTLRCSPISGHKSVSWYQQVLGQGPQFIFQYYEKEERGRGNFPDRFSARQFPNYSSELNVNALLLGDSALYLCASSPDSSGANVLTFGAGSRLTVL.

The rearrangement uses TRBV29-1 and TRBJ1-4, with no clear D. V lost 4 bases to trimming and J lost 3 bases, with 6 bases between them. CDR1 SQVTM and CDR2 ANQGSEA come from the germline V gene. The CDR3 runs 12 residues. The CDR3 DNA sequence: TGCAGCGTTGGGAGGGCTAATGAAAAACTGTTTTTT. It specifies CSVGRANEKLFF. Filled out from reference TRBV29-1 and TRBJ1-4, the complete variable domain reads SAVISQKPSRDICQRGTSLTIQCQVDSQVTMMFWYRQQPGQSLTLIATANQGSEATYESGFVIDKFPISRPNLTFSTLTVSNMSPEDSSIYLCSVGRANEKLFFGSGTQLSVL.

The rearrangement uses TRBV7-2 and TRBJ2-1; 12 nucleotides align to TRBD2. The CDR3 is 15 residues long. The V segment lost 5 bases and the J segment 7 bases; nucleotides outside the gene matches: 6. Germline CDR1 reads SGHTA; CDR2 reads FQGNSA. In DNA form, the CDR3 reads TGTGCCAGCAGCCAGGGGACTAGCGGGCGGAATGAGCAGTTCTTC. This translates into CASSQGTSGRNEQFF.

The rearrangement uses TRBV5-1 and TRBJ2-7, with 14 bases fitting TRBD2. The germline V gene has CDR1 SGHRS and CDR2 YFSETQ. The CDR3 is 15 amino acids. V dropped 3 bases and J dropped 5; count of bases not matched to a gene: 4. CDR3: CASSSTSGGAHEQYF. CDR3 nucleotide sequence: TGCGCCAGCAGCTCGACTAGCGGGGGGGCCCACGAGCAGTACTTC.

The V and J genes are TRBV19 and TRBJ1-1; D gene unclear. Trimming took 6 bases from V and 2 from J, leaving 13 bases between them. The CDR3 is 14 amino acids. Germline assignment: CDR1 LNHDA and CDR2 SQIVND (reference sequence). The CDR3 reads CASSPDGDNTEAFF. The DNA for the CDR3 is TGTGCCAGTAGCCCGGACGGGGATAACACTGAAGCTTTCTTT.

This chain joins TRBV18 and TRBJ1-1, with a tentative D call TRBD1 (5 bases). From germline, CDR1 is KGHSH and CDR2 LQKENI. Trimming took 8 bases from V and 5 from J, leaving 15 bases between them. The CDR3 has 13 amino acids. The CDR3 coding sequence is TGTGCCAGCCACGGGGGGGGAGGAACTGAAGCTTTCTTT. It codes for CASHGGGGTEAFF. The full variable domain, its missing parts supplied by reference TRBV18 and TRBJ1-1, is NAGVMQNPRHLVRRRGQEARLRCSPMKGHSHVYWYRQLPEEGLKFMVYLQKENIIDESGMPKERFSAEFPKEGPSILRIQQVVRGDSAAYFCASHGGGGTEAFFGQGTRLTVV.

This clone showed up just a few times. This sequence joins TRBV10-1 and TRBJ2-2; D unresolved. Germline CDR1 and CDR2: WNHNN and SYGVQD (reference sequence). CDR3 length equals 17 residues. Trimming removed 3 bases from V and 3 bases from J, with 17 bases in between. The CDR3 DNA is TGCGCCAGCAGTGAAGGTTGGCGCCCCGGGTACACCGGGGAGCTGTTTTTT. This codes for CASSEGWRPGYTGELFF.

J is TRBJ2-2 and V is TRBV19, with 15 positions matching TRBD2. The trim removed 0 bases at V and 6 bases at J, leaving 11 bases unmatched. Per germline, CDR1 LNHDA and CDR2 SQIVND (reference sequence). The CDR3 contains 20 residues. DNA of the CDR3: TGTGCCAGTAGTATAGAAAGGACTAGCGGGGGGGAAGGGCGAGCCGGGGAGCTGTTTTTT. Translating gives CASSIERTSGGEGRAGELFF.

J is TRBJ1-3 and V is TRBV30, with a tentative D call TRBD1 (6 bases). The length of the CDR3 is 15 residues. V gave up 3 bases and J gave up 4 bases, with 16 bases separating them. Germline lookup yields CDR1 GTSNPN and CDR2 SVGIG (reference sequence). In DNA form, the CDR3 reads TGTGCCTGGAGCGACAGGTTAATAGCCGGAAACACCATATATTTT. Residues: CAWSDRLIAGNTIYF.

The chain combines TRBV5-4 with TRBJ1-1; D may be TRBD1 (6 bases). V gave up 1 base and J gave up 4 bases, with 11 bases separating them. CDR1 is SGHNT and CDR2 is YYREEE in the germline V gene (reference sequence). This CDR3 spans 14 amino acids. The DNA of the CDR3 is TGTGCCAGCAGCTTGTTACAGGGTGGCACTGAAGCTTTCTTT. Its protein is CASSLLQGGTEAFF.

V and J are TRBV19 and TRBJ1-5; D unclear. Trimming took off 2 bases at V and 0 bases at J, with 11 bases between the two ends. The CDR3 contains 16 residues. Germline V lookup: CDR1 LNHDA, CDR2 SQIVND (reference sequence). The CDR3 DNA reads TGTGCCAGTAGTATATGGGAGGGAATTAGCAATCAGCCCCAGCATTTT. Translated, it gives CASSIWEGISNQPQHF. The full variable domain, completed using reference TRBV19 and TRBJ1-5, is DGGITQSPKYLFRKEGQNVTLSCEQNLNHDAMYWYRQDPGQGLRLIYYSQIVNDFQKGDIAEGYSVSREKKESFPLTVTSAQKNPTAFYLCASSIWEGISNQPQHFGDGTRLSIL.

V and J are TRBV11-2 and TRBJ1-6, with a tentative D call TRBD1 (6 bases). V dropped 3 bases and J dropped 4 bases, with 7 bases sitting between them. Looked up from germline, CDR1 is SGHAT and CDR2 is FQNNGV. The CDR3 length is 14 residues. The chain's CDR3 is CASSFGQYNSPLHF. In DNA, the CDR3 is TGTGCCAGCAGCTTCGGACAGTATAATTCACCCCTCCACTTT. The full variable domain, in which reference TRBV11-2 and TRBJ1-6 provide the parts outside the CDR3, is EAGVAQSPRYKIIEKRQSVAFWCNPISGHATLYWYQQILGQGPKLLIQFQNNGVVDDSQLPKDRFSAERLKGVDSTLKIQPAKLEDSAVYLCASSFGQYNSPLHFGNGTRLTVT.

This chain joins TRBV10-1 and TRBJ2-7; the match to TRBD1 covers 10 bases. The CDR3 spans 15 residues. Germline V CDR1 and CDR2: WNHNN, SYGVQD (reference sequence). The V segment lost 2 bases and the J segment 2 bases; nucleotides outside the gene matches: 3. CDR3 nucleotides: TGCGCCAGCAGTGAGGGACAGGGGGTAACCTACGAGCAGTACTTC. This codes for CASSEGQGVTYEQYF.

The chain employs TRBV11-2 and TRBJ1-6; 7 positions agree with TRBD1. V shed 5 bases and J 10 bases; nucleotides not matched to a gene: 8. The CDR3 is 14 amino acids. Germline V gene sequence: CDR1 SGHAT, CDR2 FQNNGV. The CDR3: CASSPQGGHSPLHF. CDR3 nucleotides: TGTGCCAGCAGCCCCCAGGGGGGCCACTCACCCCTCCACTTT.

The gene calls are TRBV9 and TRBJ1-2; D unclear. The CDR3 is 13 amino acids. Per the germline V gene, CDR1 is SGDLS and CDR2 is YYNGEE. Deletions cut 0 bases from V and 4 bases from J, with 7 bases between. CDR3 bases: TGTGCCAGCAGCGTAGATGGGAGCTATGGCTACACCTTC. This codes for CASSVDGSYGYTF.

The rearrangement links TRBV3-1 (or the pseudogene TRBV3-2) to TRBJ2-1; 8 bases agree with TRBD2. With V trimmed by 4 bases and J by 0 bases, 5 bases remained unmatched. Germline V gene lookup returns CDR1 LGHDT and CDR2 YNNKEL (reference sequence). There are 16 residues in the CDR3. In DNA, the CDR3 is TGTGCCAGCAGCCCTGCGGGGGGACCCTCCTACAATGAGCAGTTCTTC. It codes for CASSPAGGPSYNEQFF.

This clone was seen only once. The chain uses TRBV3-1 (or the pseudogene TRBV3-2) and TRBJ1-5, with D uncertain. Per germline, CDR1 LGHDT and CDR2 YNNKEL (reference sequence). V lost 3 bases and J 6 bases, leaving 6 bases between the germline ends. There are 12 residues in the CDR3. The CDR3 nucleotides read TGTGCCAGCAGCCAGGGGAGTCAGCCCCAGCATTTT. Amino acids: CASSQGSQPQHF.

This chain links TRBV5-1 with TRBJ1-1; TRBD1 matches 9 bases. Per the germline V gene, CDR1 is SGHRS and CDR2 is YFSETQ. The length of the CDR3 is 16 residues. The ends lost 0 bases at V and 5 bases at J; junction bases unmatched: 8. The CDR3 loop reads CASSLGRDRVGTEAFF. CDR3 in DNA: TGCGCCAGCAGCTTGGGCCGGGACAGGGTAGGGACTGAAGCTTTCTTT.

The chain is built from TRBV19 and TRBJ1-4, with 7 nucleotides matching TRBD1. J was trimmed by 7 bases and V by 6 bases; bases with no gene match: 11. The germline V gene encodes CDR1 LNHDA and CDR2 SQIVND (reference sequence). CDR3 length: 15 residues. In nucleotides, the CDR3 is TGTGCCAGTAGACTTGACAGGGATTTTGGTGAAAAACTGTTTTTT. Amino acids: CASRLDRDFGEKLFF.

The chain couples TRBV6-5 to TRBJ1-5; D unclear. Trimming stripped 6 bases from V and 3 bases from J, with 6 bases between. The CDR3 totals 12 residues. In germline, CDR1 is MNHEY, CDR2 SVGAGI. The CDR3 loop reads CASRRANQPQHF. CDR3 bases: TGTGCCAGCAGGAGGGCCAATCAGCCCCAGCATTTT.

The chain combines TRBV5-4 with TRBJ1-4; D possibly corresponds to TRBD1 (5 bases). CDR3 size: 14 residues. V dropped 0 bases and J dropped 8 bases, with 11 bases sitting between them. CDR1 and CDR2 from the germline V gene are SGHNT and YYREEE (reference sequence). CDR3 sequence reads: CASSLASGSEKLFF. CDR3 in DNA: TGTGCCAGCAGCTTGGCCTCAGGGTCGGAAAAACTGTTTTTT.

The chain carries TRBV2 and TRBJ1-6; D might be TRBD1 (6 bases). The CDR3 contains 18 residues. CDR1 and CDR2 (germline): SNHLY, FYNNEI. V was shortened by 6 bases and J by 1 base, with 19 bases between the two germline ends. CDR3 sequence: CASRNRARGISYNSPLHF. The CDR3 bases are TGTGCCAGCAGAAACAGGGCAAGGGGAATTTCCTATAATTCACCCCTCCACTTT.

The chain joins TRBV21-1 to TRBJ2-3; the tabulated D call, TRBD1, remains unverified against the DNA. TRBV21-1 is termed a pseudogene. The CDR3 has 17 residues. CDR3 sequence: CASSMVLCGKGADTQYF. CDR3 coding DNA: TGTGCCAGCAGCATGGTCTTGTGTGGTAAAGGGGCTGATACGCAGTATTTT.

V is TRBV5-4 and J is TRBJ2-1; no clear D. The CDR3 contains 15 residues. Germline V gene data show CDR1 as SGHNT and CDR2 as YYREEE (reference sequence). Trimming shortened V by 6 bases and J by 0 bases, and 13 bases separated the two germline ends. The DNA for the CDR3 is TGTGCCAGCACCCTTACAGAGAGCTCCTACAATGAGCAGTTCTTC. Amino acids: CASTLTESSYNEQFF.